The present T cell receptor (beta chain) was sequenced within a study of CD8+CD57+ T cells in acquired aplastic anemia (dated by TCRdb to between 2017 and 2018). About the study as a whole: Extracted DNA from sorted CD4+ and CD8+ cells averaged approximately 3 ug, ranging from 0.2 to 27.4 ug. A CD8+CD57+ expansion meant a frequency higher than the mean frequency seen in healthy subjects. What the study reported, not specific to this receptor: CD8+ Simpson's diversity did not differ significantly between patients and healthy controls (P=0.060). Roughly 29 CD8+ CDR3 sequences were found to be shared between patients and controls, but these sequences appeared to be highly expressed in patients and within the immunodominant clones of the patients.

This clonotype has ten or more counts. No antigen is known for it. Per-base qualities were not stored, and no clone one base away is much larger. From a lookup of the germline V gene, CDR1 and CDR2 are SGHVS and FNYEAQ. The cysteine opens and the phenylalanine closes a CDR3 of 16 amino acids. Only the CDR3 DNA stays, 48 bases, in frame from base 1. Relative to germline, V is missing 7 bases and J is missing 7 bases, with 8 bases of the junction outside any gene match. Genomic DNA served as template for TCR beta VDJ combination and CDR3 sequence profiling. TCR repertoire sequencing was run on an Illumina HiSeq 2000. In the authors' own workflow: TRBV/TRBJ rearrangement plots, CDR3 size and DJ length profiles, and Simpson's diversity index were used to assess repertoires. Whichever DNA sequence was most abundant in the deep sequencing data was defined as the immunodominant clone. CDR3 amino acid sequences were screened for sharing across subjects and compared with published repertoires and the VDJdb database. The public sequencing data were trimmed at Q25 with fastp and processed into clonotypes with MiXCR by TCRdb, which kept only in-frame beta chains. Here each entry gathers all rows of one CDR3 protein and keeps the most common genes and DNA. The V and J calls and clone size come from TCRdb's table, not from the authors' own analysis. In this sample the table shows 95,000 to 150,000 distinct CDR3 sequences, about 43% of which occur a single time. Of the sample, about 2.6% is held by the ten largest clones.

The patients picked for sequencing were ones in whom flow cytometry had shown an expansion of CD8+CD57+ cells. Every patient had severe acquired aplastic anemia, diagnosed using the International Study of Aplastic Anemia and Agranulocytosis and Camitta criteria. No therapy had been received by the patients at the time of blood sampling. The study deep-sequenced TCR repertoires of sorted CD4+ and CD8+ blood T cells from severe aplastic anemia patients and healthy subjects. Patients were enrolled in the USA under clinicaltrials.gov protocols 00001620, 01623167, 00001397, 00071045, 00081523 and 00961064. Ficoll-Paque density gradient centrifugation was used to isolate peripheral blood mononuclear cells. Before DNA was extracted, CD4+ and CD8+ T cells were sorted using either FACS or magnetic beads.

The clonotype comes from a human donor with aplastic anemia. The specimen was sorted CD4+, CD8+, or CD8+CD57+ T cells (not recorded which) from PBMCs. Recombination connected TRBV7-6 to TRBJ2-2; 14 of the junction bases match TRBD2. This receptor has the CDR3 CASTRLAGGQIGELFF. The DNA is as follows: TGTGCCAGCACCCGACTAGCGGGGGGGCAAATCGGGGAGCTGTTTTTT.